The present T cell receptor (beta chain) was sequenced within a study of cytomegalovirus exposure and HLA in healthy donors. Background on the study: When 300 to 500 donors were genotyped, about 86% of them were found to fall in the Caucasian-associated ancestry cluster.

In its sample, this clone was seen a few times. Antigen: not known. With 60 Vbeta and 13 Jbeta primers, the PCR was carried out. Per the study methods: Later, an analysis found approximately 80 million unique TCR beta chains, and about 9.9 million of these were shared. The protocol was immunoSEQ multiplex PCR, while the TCRdb copy is restricted to in-frame clones and leaves out a portion. V, J and clone size are taken as reported in that table, and D and trimming were inferred from the DNA itself. The sample contains 110,000 to 150,000 clones, 77% of which appear only once. Whole-study results and caveats: The CMV antigen specificity of a few CMV-associated chains was confirmed through in vitro analysis. The majority of CMV-associated TCR beta chains were reported as apparently HLA-restricted in a later analysis.

Germline V gene lookup returns CDR1 SGHTA and CDR2 FQGTGA. This CDR3 contains 16 residues. The trim removed 5 bases at V and 5 bases at J, leaving 12 bases unmatched. The material sequenced was PBMCs. V and J are TRBV7-3 and TRBJ2-1, with 7 nucleotides matching TRBD2. The TCR was taken from a male donor in good health and CMV-seronegative. Here the CDR3 reads CASSPRATGGDNEQFF. For the CDR3, the DNA is TGTGCCAGCAGCCCAAGAGCAACGGGAGGAGACAATGAGCAGTTCTTC.